This T cell receptor beta chain was observed in a study of T-cell memory formation after mild COVID-19. The study, taken as a whole, reports: Cross-reactive memory appears to have joined, as suggested by some responding clones showing up in pre-infection memory. Clones that got smaller from day 15 to 85 had even CD4/CD8, while clones growing later tipped toward CD4+. The study found contracting CD4+ clones mainly in CM and EM and contracting CD8+ clones in EMRA.

Constant-segment-primed 5'RACE gave TCR alpha and TCR beta cDNA libraries with sample barcodes and UMIs. One entry per CDR3 protein, called by TCRdb with MiXCR from the 5' RACE reads. The table shows 120,000 to 150,000 distinct CDR3 sequences, with approximately 21% occurring only once. Germline CDR1 LGHDT, CDR2 YNNKEL (reference sequence). V lost 2 bases, J lost 1 base, and 8 bases lay in between. CDR3 length equals 14 residues. To note about this clonotype: Its antigen is still unknown.

The sequenced sample was PBMCs or a T cell subset sorted from them (not recorded which). The TCR originated in an adult woman who had mild COVID-19 (a few samples of this study predate the infection). Cell type and time point are not known. The chain uses TRBV3-1 and TRBJ1-1; D unresolved. CDR3 nucleotide sequence: TGTGCCAGCAGCCAAATGTCGTCGAACACTGAAGCTTTCTTT. Its translation: CASSQMSSNTEAFF.